This entry concerns a single T cell receptor (beta chain). Its antigen is not known. This sample is part of a study of monozygotic twins with cystic fibrosis. Overall study: Library input was 2.5 to 3 micrograms of fragmented DNA, with about 15 PCR cycles. Findings and caveats of the study: J usage was most co-twin-similar in 8 of 16 pairs, V in 13.

The repertoire was sequenced with immunoSEQ multiplex PCR; TCRdb's copy has only in-frame clones and lacks some. The sample shows more than 30,000 clones, 96% of them seen only once. The CDR3 sequence is 14 residues long. Per germline, CDR1 GTSNPN and CDR2 SVGIG (reference sequence). With V trimmed by 5 bases and J by 2 bases, 6 bases remained unmatched. Material: blood. This sequence joins TRBV30 and TRBJ1-3, with TRBD1 identical over 7 bases. This sequence was found in a girl aged 2-10 years with cystic fibrosis. Written as DNA, the CDR3 is TGTGCCTGGGAGGGAGGGGGCCCTGGAAACACCATATATTTT. The encoded protein is CAWEGGGPGNTIYF.